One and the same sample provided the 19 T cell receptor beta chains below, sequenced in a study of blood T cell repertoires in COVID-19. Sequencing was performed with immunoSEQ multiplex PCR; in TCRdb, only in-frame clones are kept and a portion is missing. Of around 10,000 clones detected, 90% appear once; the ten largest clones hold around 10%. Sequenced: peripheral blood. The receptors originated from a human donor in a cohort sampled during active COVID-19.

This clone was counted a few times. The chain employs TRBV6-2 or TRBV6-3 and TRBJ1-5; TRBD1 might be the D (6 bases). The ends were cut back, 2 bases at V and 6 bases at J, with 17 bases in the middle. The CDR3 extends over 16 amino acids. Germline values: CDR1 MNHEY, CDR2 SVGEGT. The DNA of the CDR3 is TGTGCCAGCAGTTACCTACCGACCCGAGGGGGTCAGCCCCAGCATTTT. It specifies CASSYLPTRGGQPQHF.

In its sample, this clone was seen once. CDR3 amino acids: CASSVVASGVAGELFF. For the CDR3, the DNA is TGTGCCAGCAGCGTAGTTGCTAGCGGGGTAGCCGGGGAGCTGTTTTTT. The chain employs TRBV9 and TRBJ2-2; TRBD2 matches at 9 bases. The CDR3 runs 16 residues. J gave up 6 bases and V 0 bases, and 6 bases lay outside the gene matches. Germline V gives CDR1 SGDLS, CDR2 YYNGEE.

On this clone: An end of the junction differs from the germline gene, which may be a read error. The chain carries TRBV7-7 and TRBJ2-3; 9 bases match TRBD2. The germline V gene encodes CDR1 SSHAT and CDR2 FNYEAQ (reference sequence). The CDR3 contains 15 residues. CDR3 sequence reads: CASSQGTSRADTQYF. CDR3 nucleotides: TGTGCTAGCAGCCAGGGGACTAGCAGGGCAGATACGCAGTATTTT. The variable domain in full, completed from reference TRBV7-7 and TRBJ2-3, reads GAGVSQSPRYKVTKRGQDVTLRCDPISSHATLYWYQQALGQGPEFLTYFNYEAQPDKSGLPSDRFSAERPEGSISTLTIQRTEQRDSAMYRCASSQGTSRADTQYFGPGTRLTVL.

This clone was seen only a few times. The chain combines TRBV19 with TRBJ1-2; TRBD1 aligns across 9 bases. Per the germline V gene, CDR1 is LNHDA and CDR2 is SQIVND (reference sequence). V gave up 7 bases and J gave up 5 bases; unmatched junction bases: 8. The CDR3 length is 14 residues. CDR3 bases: TGTGCCAGTATCCCGGACAGGGGCGAATATGGCTACACCTTC. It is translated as CASIPDRGEYGYTF.

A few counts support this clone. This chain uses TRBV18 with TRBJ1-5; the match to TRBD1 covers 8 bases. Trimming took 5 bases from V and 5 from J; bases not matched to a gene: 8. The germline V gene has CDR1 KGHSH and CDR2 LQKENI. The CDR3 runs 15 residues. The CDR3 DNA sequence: TGTGCCAGCTCAGGTGGACAGGGTAGTTATCAGCCCCAGCATTTT. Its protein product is CASSGGQGSYQPQHF.

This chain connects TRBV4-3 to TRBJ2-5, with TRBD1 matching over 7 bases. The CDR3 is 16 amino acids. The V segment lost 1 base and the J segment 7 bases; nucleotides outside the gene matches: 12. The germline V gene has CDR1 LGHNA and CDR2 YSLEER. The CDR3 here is CASSQGTGSGVGTQYF. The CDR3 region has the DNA TGCGCCAGCAGCCAAGGGACAGGCTCCGGGGTAGGGACCCAGTACTTC.

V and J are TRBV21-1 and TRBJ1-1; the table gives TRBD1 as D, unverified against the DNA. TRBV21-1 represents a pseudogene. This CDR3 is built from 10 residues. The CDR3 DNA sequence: TGTGCCAGTTTTACAGGAGAAGCTTTCTTT. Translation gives CASFTGEAFF.

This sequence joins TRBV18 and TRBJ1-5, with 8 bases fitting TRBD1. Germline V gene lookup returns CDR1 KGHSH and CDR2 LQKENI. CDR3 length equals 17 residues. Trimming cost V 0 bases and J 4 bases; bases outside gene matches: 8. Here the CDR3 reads CASSPPNGQGTNQPQHF. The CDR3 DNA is TGTGCCAGCTCACCACCAAATGGACAGGGAACGAATCAGCCCCAGCATTTT.

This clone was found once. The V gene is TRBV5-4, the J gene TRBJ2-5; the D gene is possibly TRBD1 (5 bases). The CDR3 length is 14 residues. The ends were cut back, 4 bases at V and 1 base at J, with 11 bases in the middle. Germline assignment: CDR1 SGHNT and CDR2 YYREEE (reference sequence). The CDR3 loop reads CASSPLGLQETQYF. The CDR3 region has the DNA TGTGCCAGCAGCCCGTTGGGGCTCCAAGAGACCCAGTACTTC.

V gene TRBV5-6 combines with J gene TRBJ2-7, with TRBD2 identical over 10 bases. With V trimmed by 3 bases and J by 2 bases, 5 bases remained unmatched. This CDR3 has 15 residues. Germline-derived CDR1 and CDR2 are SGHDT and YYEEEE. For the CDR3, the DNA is TGTGCCAGCAGCTCCGATCTAGCGGGGGCCTACGAGCAGTACTTC. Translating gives CASSSDLAGAYEQYF.

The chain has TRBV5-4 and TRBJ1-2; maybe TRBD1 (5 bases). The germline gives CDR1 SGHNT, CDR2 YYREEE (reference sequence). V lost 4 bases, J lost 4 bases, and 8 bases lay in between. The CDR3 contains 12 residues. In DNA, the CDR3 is TGTGCCAGCAGCCAGGACACCTATGGCTACACCTTC. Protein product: CASSQDTYGYTF.

The CDR3 loop is CASTDPRQGIRETQYF. CDR3 coding DNA: TGTGCCAGCACAGACCCTAGACAGGGGATACGGGAGACCCAGTACTTC. This chain connects TRBV2 to TRBJ2-5; 8 nucleotides line up with TRBD1. V lost 7 bases, J lost 5 bases, and 15 bases stayed unmatched. Germline V gene lookup returns CDR1 SNHLY and CDR2 FYNNEI. The CDR3 runs 16 residues.

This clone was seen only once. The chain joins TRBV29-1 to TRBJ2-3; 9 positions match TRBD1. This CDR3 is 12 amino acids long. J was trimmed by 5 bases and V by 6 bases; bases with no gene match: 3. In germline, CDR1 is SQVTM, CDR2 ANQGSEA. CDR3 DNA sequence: TGCAGCGTGTTGACAGGGGGAGATACGCAGTATTTT. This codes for CSVLTGGDTQYF.

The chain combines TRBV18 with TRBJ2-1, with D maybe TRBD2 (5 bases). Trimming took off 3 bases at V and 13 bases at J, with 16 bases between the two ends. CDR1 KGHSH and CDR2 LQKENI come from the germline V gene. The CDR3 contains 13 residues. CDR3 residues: CASSPPKTGFQFF. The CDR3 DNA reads TGTGCCAGCTCACCGCCCAAAACGGGGTTTCAGTTCTTC.

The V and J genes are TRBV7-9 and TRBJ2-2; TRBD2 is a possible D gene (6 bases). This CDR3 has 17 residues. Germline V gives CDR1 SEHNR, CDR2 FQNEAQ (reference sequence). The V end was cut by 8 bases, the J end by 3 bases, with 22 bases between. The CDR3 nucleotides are TGTGCCAGCCCCCTCGGAGGAGGGCAGGGTTACACCGGGGAGCTGTTTTTT. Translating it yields CASPLGGGQGYTGELFF.

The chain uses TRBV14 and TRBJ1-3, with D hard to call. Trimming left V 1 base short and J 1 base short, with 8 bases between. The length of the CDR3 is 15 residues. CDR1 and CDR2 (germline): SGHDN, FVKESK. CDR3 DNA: TGTGCCAGCAGCCAAGGGACTGGGTCTGGAAACACCATATATTTT. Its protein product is CASSQGTGSGNTIYF.

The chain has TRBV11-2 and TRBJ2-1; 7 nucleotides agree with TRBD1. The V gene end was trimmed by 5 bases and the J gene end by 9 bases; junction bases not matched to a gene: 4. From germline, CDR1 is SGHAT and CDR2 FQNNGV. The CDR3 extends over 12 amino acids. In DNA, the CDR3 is TGTGCCAGCAGCCGACCAGGGGGTGAGCAGTTCTTC. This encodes CASSRPGGEQFF.

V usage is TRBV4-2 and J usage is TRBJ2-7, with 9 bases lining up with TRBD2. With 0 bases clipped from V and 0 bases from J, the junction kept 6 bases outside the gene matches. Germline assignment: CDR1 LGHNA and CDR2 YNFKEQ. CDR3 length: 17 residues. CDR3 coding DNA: TGTGCCAGCAGCCAAGAGGTTCTAGCGGGGCGCTCCTACGAGCAGTACTTC. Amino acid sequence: CASSQEVLAGRSYEQYF.

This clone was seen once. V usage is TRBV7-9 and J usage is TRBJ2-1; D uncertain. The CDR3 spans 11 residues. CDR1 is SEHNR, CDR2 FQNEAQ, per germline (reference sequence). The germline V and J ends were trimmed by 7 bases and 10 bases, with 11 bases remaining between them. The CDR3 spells CASTQTREQFF. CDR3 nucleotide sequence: TGTGCCAGCACCCAAACAAGAGAGCAGTTCTTC. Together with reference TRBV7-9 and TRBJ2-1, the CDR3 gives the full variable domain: DTGVSQNPRHKITKRGQNVTFRCDPISEHNRLYWYRQTLGQGPEFLTYFQNEAQLEKSRLLSDRFSAERPKGSFSTLEIQRTEQGDSAMYLCASTQTREQFFGPGTRLTVL.